The rows below give T cell receptor beta chains drawn from one sample of a study of blood T cells in healthy people across ages. In TCRdb, the 5' RACE reads were re-called with MiXCR into one record per CDR3 protein. The sample consists of more than 800,000 distinct CDR3 sequences, less than 50% of them appearing once. The sequencing input was blood. These receptors all come from a woman in her sixties or seventies in good health. The CDR3 runs from the conserved cysteine through the conserved F or W. The order of the fields is clone size, D gene, J gene, V gene, CDR3 protein, CDR3 DNA. A D gene is named only where the DNA matches it firmly. Size values are once, few and many counts, or a class for expanded clones, and some rows have none.

clone size: -
D gene: -
J gene: TRBJ2-3
V gene: TRBV20-1
CDR3 protein: CSARPTQTGPRDTQYF
CDR3 DNA: TGCAGTGCTAGACCAACACAAACAGGGCCACGGGATACGCAGTATTTT

clone size: -
D gene: TRBD2
J gene: TRBJ2-3
V gene: TRBV20-1
CDR3 protein: CSASSLAGDTDTQYF
CDR3 DNA: TGCAGTGCTAGTTCTCTAGCGGGGGACACAGATACGCAGTATTTT

clone size: many
D gene: TRBD1
J gene: TRBJ2-5
V gene: TRBV7-2
CDR3 protein: CASSFSPGQPIPGETQYF
CDR3 DNA: TGTGCCAGCAGCTTTTCACCGGGACAGCCTATCCCAGGGGAGACCCAGTACTTC

clone size: -
D gene: TRBD1
J gene: TRBJ2-7
V gene: TRBV24-1
CDR3 protein: CATSDRGQGGQQYF
CDR3 DNA: TGTGCCACCAGTGACCGTGGACAGGGAGGACAGCAGTACTTC

clone size: -
D gene: -
J gene: TRBJ2-2
V gene: TRBV7-9
CDR3 protein: CASGFLTGELFF
CDR3 DNA: TGTGCCAGCGGCTTCTTGACCGGGGAGCTGTTTTTT

clone size: -
D gene: TRBD2
J gene: TRBJ2-1
V gene: TRBV6-1
CDR3 protein: CASSGPLAGGGNEQFF
CDR3 DNA: TGTGCCAGCAGTGGTCCTCTAGCGGGAGGAGGCAATGAGCAGTTCTTC

clone size: few
D gene: TRBD1
J gene: TRBJ2-7
V gene: TRBV20-1
CDR3 protein: CSARVSDRGREQYF
CDR3 DNA: TGCAGTGCTAGAGTTTCAGACAGGGGGCGCGAGCAGTACTTC

clone size: -
D gene: -
J gene: TRBJ2-3
V gene: TRBV20-1
CDR3 protein: CSALEGGTDTQYF
CDR3 DNA: TGCAGTGCCCTGGAGGGGGGCACAGATACGCAGTATTTT

clone size: -
D gene: -
J gene: TRBJ2-7
V gene: TRBV18
CDR3 protein: CASAPNRDYEQYF
CDR3 DNA: TGTGCCAGCGCACCAAACAGAGACTACGAGCAGTACTTC

clone size: -
D gene: -
J gene: TRBJ2-5
V gene: TRBV7-3
CDR3 protein: CASSSSSGSQETQYF
CDR3 DNA: TGTGCCAGCAGCTCTAGTAGCGGTTCCCAAGAGACCCAGTACTTC

clone size: -
D gene: TRBD1
J gene: TRBJ1-4
V gene: TRBV6-2/TRBV6-3
CDR3 protein: CASRRGTATNEKRFF
CDR3 DNA: TGTGCCAGCAGGCGCGGGACAGCAACTAATGAAAAACGGTTTTTT

clone size: -
D gene: TRBD2
J gene: TRBJ2-7
V gene: TRBV7-2
CDR3 protein: CASRPAGGFWEQYF
CDR3 DNA: TGTGCCAGCAGACCAGCGGGAGGGTTCTGGGAGCAGTACTTC

clone size: -
D gene: TRBD2
J gene: TRBJ2-7
V gene: TRBV7-8
CDR3 protein: CASSLRLAGATYNEQYF
CDR3 DNA: TGTGCCAGCAGCTTAAGGCTAGCGGGAGCCACCTACAATGAGCAGTACTTC

clone size: -
D gene: -
J gene: TRBJ2-1
V gene: TRBV11-2
CDR3 protein: CASSFGEYNEQFF
CDR3 DNA: TGTGCCAGCAGCTTCGGCGAGTACAATGAGCAGTTCTTC

clone size: few
D gene: -
J gene: TRBJ2-1
V gene: TRBV11-2
CDR3 protein: CASSFDVLGEFF
CDR3 DNA: TGTGCCAGCAGCTTCGATGTTCTAGGAGAGTTCTTC

clone size: few
D gene: TRBD1
J gene: TRBJ2-1
V gene: TRBV28
CDR3 protein: CASRGWDSPKGEFF
CDR3 DNA: TGTGCCAGCAGGGGTTGGGACAGCCCTAAGGGGGAGTTCTTC

clone size: -
D gene: -
J gene: TRBJ1-2
V gene: TRBV6-2/TRBV6-3
CDR3 protein: CASSPGNYSYTF
CDR3 DNA: TGTGCCAGCAGTCCAGGGAACTATAGCTACACCTTC

clone size: -
D gene: TRBD1
J gene: TRBJ2-5
V gene: TRBV7-9
CDR3 protein: CASSSQGAGRKDNEQYF
CDR3 DNA: TGTGCCAGCAGCTCACAGGGGGCCGGGAGGAAGGACAATGAGCAGTACTTC

clone size: -
D gene: TRBD2
J gene: TRBJ2-3
V gene: TRBV2
CDR3 protein: CASTYGTSGRNTQYF
CDR3 DNA: TGTGCCAGCACCTACGGGACTAGCGGGAGGAATACGCAGTATTTT

clone size: few
D gene: -
J gene: TRBJ1-6
V gene: TRBV7-9
CDR3 protein: CASSLLDAPDSPLHF
CDR3 DNA: TGTGCCAGCAGCTTATTGGACGCCCCGGATTCACCCCTCCACTTT

clone size: -
D gene: -
J gene: TRBJ2-1
V gene: TRBV29-1
CDR3 protein: CSVEIGYGNEQFF
CDR3 DNA: TGCAGCGTTGAAATCGGGTACGGGAATGAGCAGTTCTTC

clone size: -
D gene: TRBD1
J gene: TRBJ1-1
V gene: TRBV20-1
CDR3 protein: CSARSYRGMNTEAFF
CDR3 DNA: TGCAGTGCTAGAAGTTACAGGGGAATGAACACTGAAGCTTTCTTT

clone size: -
D gene: TRBD1
J gene: TRBJ1-5
V gene: TRBV20-1
CDR3 protein: CSARVQQGAGNQPQHF
CDR3 DNA: TGCAGTGCTAGAGTCCAACAGGGGGCTGGCAATCAGCCCCAGCATTTT

clone size: few
D gene: -
J gene: TRBJ2-6
V gene: TRBV20-1
CDR3 protein: CSARTGANVLTF
CDR3 DNA: TGCAGTGCTAGGACTGGGGCCAACGTCCTGACTTTC

clone size: -
D gene: TRBD1
J gene: TRBJ2-3
V gene: TRBV20-1
CDR3 protein: CSARVGTGSTDTQYF
CDR3 DNA: TGCAGTGCTAGAGTTGGGACAGGGAGCACAGATACGCAGTATTTT

clone size: -
D gene: -
J gene: TRBJ2-7
V gene: TRBV27
CDR3 protein: CASSGSRYEQYF
CDR3 DNA: TGTGCCAGCAGCGGCAGTCGGTACGAGCAGTACTTC

clone size: few
D gene: -
J gene: TRBJ2-3
V gene: TRBV24-1
CDR3 protein: CATSDSGVLNTQYF
CDR3 DNA: TGTGCCACCAGTGATTCGGGGGTGTTGAATACGCAGTATTTT

clone size: -
D gene: -
J gene: TRBJ2-6
V gene: TRBV28
CDR3 protein: CASRSGPTPGANVLTF
CDR3 DNA: TGTGCCAGCAGGTCCGGGCCCACCCCTGGGGCCAACGTCCTGACTTTC

clone size: few
D gene: -
J gene: TRBJ2-3
V gene: TRBV9
CDR3 protein: CASSVLTDTQYF
CDR3 DNA: TGTGCCAGCAGCGTACTAACGGATACGCAGTATTTT

clone size: few
D gene: -
J gene: TRBJ2-4
V gene: TRBV19
CDR3 protein: CASRPAGAKNIQYF
CDR3 DNA: TGTGCCAGTAGGCCAGCGGGAGCCAAAAACATTCAGTACTTC

clone size: -
D gene: TRBD1
J gene: TRBJ1-6
V gene: TRBV20-1
CDR3 protein: CGANTWTGSYNSPLHF
CDR3 DNA: TGCGGTGCTAATACCTGGACAGGCTCCTATAATTCACCCCTCCACTTT

clone size: -
D gene: -
J gene: TRBJ2-2
V gene: TRBV10-1
CDR3 protein: CATSGLFTGELFF
CDR3 DNA: TGCGCCACCTCGGGACTCTTCACCGGGGAGCTGTTTTTT

clone size: few
D gene: -
J gene: TRBJ2-6
V gene: TRBV10-3
CDR3 protein: CAIMIRTGSSSGANVLTF
CDR3 DNA: TGTGCCATCATGATCCGTACAGGGAGTTCCTCTGGGGCCAACGTCCTGACTTTC

clone size: -
D gene: -
J gene: TRBJ2-1
V gene: TRBV7-2
CDR3 protein: CASSLVAGSNAAWHNEQFF
CDR3 DNA: TGTGCCAGCAGCTTAGTCGCAGGGTCGAACGCCGCGTGGCACAATGAGCAGTTCTTC

clone size: many
D gene: -
J gene: TRBJ2-6
V gene: TRBV28
CDR3 protein: CASSLYGGSGANVLTF
CDR3 DNA: TGTGCCAGCAGTTTATATGGGGGCTCTGGGGCCAACGTCCTGACTTTC

clone size: once
D gene: -
J gene: TRBJ2-7
V gene: TRBV5-6
CDR3 protein: CASSFPNIYEQYF
CDR3 DNA: TGTGCCAGCAGCTTTCCGAACATCTACGAGCAGTACTTC

clone size: once
D gene: -
J gene: TRBJ2-7
V gene: TRBV7-9
CDR3 protein: CASSLAAPRFWEQYF
CDR3 DNA: TGTGCCAGCAGCTTAGCGGCCCCTAGATTTTGGGAGCAGTACTTC

clone size: few
D gene: TRBD2
J gene: TRBJ2-3
V gene: TRBV9
CDR3 protein: CASSRSGRGADTQYF
CDR3 DNA: TGTGCCAGCAGCCGCAGCGGGAGGGGAGCGGATACGCAGTATTTT

clone size: -
D gene: TRBD1
J gene: TRBJ2-5
V gene: TRBV5-1
CDR3 protein: CASSPPAGQGAETQYF
CDR3 DNA: TGCGCCAGCAGCCCCCCAGCAGGACAGGGGGCTGAGACCCAGTACTTC

clone size: few
D gene: TRBD1
J gene: TRBJ2-5
V gene: TRBV7-2
CDR3 protein: CASSLGGATGVRGTQYF
CDR3 DNA: TGTGCCAGCAGCTTAGGAGGAGCGACAGGGGTGCGGGGGACCCAGTACTTC

clone size: -
D gene: -
J gene: TRBJ1-2
V gene: TRBV10-3
CDR3 protein: CAISFEGEVGYTF
CDR3 DNA: TGTGCCATCAGTTTCGAGGGGGAGGTTGGCTACACCTTC

clone size: -
D gene: TRBD2
J gene: TRBJ2-7
V gene: TRBV20-1
CDR3 protein: CSASGLGGWLAGSLSLEQYF
CDR3 DNA: TGCAGTGCTAGCGGGCTGGGGGGTTGGCTAGCGGGCTCGTTGTCACTCGAGCAGTACTTC

clone size: few
D gene: -
J gene: TRBJ1-2
V gene: TRBV25-1
CDR3 protein: CASGTGFGYGYTF
CDR3 DNA: TGTGCCAGCGGAACAGGGTTCGGCTATGGCTACACCTTC

clone size: many
D gene: TRBD2
J gene: TRBJ2-5
V gene: TRBV6-2/TRBV6-3
CDR3 protein: CASSSSSGRFGETQYF
CDR3 DNA: TGTGCCAGCAGTTCCTCTAGCGGGAGGTTTGGGGAGACCCAGTACTTC

clone size: many
D gene: TRBD1
J gene: TRBJ1-2
V gene: TRBV15
CDR3 protein: CATSIGAQGARGYTF
CDR3 DNA: TGTGCCACCAGCATAGGGGCCCAGGGGGCGCGTGGCTACACCTTC

clone size: -
D gene: -
J gene: TRBJ2-3
V gene: TRBV9
CDR3 protein: CASSDLRTDTQYF
CDR3 DNA: TGTGCCAGCAGTGATCTCCGCACAGATACGCAGTATTTT

clone size: -
D gene: -
J gene: TRBJ2-1
V gene: TRBV7-9
CDR3 protein: CASSWPNGNAGNEQFF
CDR3 DNA: TGTGCCAGCAGCTGGCCAAATGGAAACGCTGGAAATGAGCAGTTCTTC

clone size: -
D gene: -
J gene: TRBJ2-7
V gene: TRBV5-5
CDR3 protein: CASSRPGEGSSEQYF
CDR3 DNA: TGTGCCAGCAGCCGACCCGGGGAAGGCTCGTCCGAGCAGTACTTC

clone size: -
D gene: -
J gene: TRBJ1-6
V gene: TRBV20-1
CDR3 protein: CSARDLGPTTYNSPLHF
CDR3 DNA: TGCAGTGCTAGAGACCTAGGACCTACCACTTATAATTCACCCCTCCACTTT

clone size: -
D gene: TRBD1
J gene: TRBJ2-5
V gene: TRBV5-1
CDR3 protein: CASQGGVVGETQYF
CDR3 DNA: TGCGCCAGCCAAGGGGGCGTTGTCGGGGAGACCCAGTACTTC

clone size: -
D gene: -
J gene: TRBJ2-7
V gene: TRBV4-1
CDR3 protein: CASSQRTASSYEQYF
CDR3 DNA: TGCGCCAGCAGCCAAAGGACAGCTAGCTCCTACGAGCAGTACTTC

clone size: few
D gene: -
J gene: TRBJ1-2
V gene: TRBV25-1
CDR3 protein: CASSEKRGGGGYTF
CDR3 DNA: TGTGCCAGCAGTGAGAAGCGGGGCGGGGGTGGCTACACCTTC

clone size: -
D gene: TRBD2
J gene: TRBJ2-7
V gene: TRBV6-6
CDR3 protein: CASSYTSGYEQYF
CDR3 DNA: TGTGCCAGCAGTTACACTAGCGGGTACGAGCAGTACTTC

clone size: -
D gene: -
J gene: TRBJ2-7
V gene: TRBV20-1
CDR3 protein: CSARDYKRVSSYEQYF
CDR3 DNA: TGCAGTGCTAGAGATTATAAGCGGGTGAGCTCCTACGAGCAGTACTTC

clone size: -
D gene: TRBD1
J gene: TRBJ2-5
V gene: TRBV20-1
CDR3 protein: CSARDGQGYGETQYF
CDR3 DNA: TGCAGTGCTAGAGACGGACAGGGGTATGGTGAGACCCAGTACTTC

clone size: -
D gene: -
J gene: TRBJ2-5
V gene: TRBV27
CDR3 protein: CASRGGPGPAQETQYF
CDR3 DNA: TGTGCCAGCAGGGGAGGTCCAGGGCCGGCCCAAGAGACCCAGTACTTC

clone size: -
D gene: -
J gene: TRBJ2-3
V gene: TRBV7-9
CDR3 protein: CASVTDTQYF
CDR3 DNA: TGTGCCAGCGTGACAGATACGCAGTATTTT

clone size: few
D gene: TRBD2
J gene: TRBJ2-1
V gene: TRBV20-1
CDR3 protein: CSARDFREGNEQFF
CDR3 DNA: TGCAGTGCTAGAGATTTCAGGGAGGGGAATGAGCAGTTCTTC

clone size: -
D gene: TRBD2
J gene: TRBJ2-7
V gene: TRBV20-1
CDR3 protein: CSASIGLAGLYLPVEQYF
CDR3 DNA: TGCAGTGCTAGTATTGGACTAGCGGGACTCTATTTACCTGTCGAGCAGTACTTC